What follows is one TCR beta chain and its context. The sample comes from a study of blood T cell repertoires in COVID-19. Study summary: COVID-19 samples, acute and convalescent, were from the United States, Italy and Spain. PBMCs, B-cell-depleted T cells, or T cells were the source of the cDNA or gDNA that made up the material.

V trimming: 4 bases; J trimming: 0 bases; junction bases outside the gene matches: 2. CDR1 and CDR2 from the germline V gene are SGHAT and FQNNGV. The CDR3 is 15 residues long. The authors' processing: Nucleated cell number was recorded as an estimate derived from reference gene primer amplification. Here immunoSEQ multiplex PCR was the method, and the copy in TCRdb shows in-frame clones only, minus some. From that table come the V and J calls and clone size; the DNA was used to work out D and trimming. Of more than 55,000 clones listed, 73% were seen once; the top ten hold around 14%. The source material was peripheral blood. The source of this sequence is a woman between 65 and 79 years old with acute or convalescent COVID-19. The chain uses TRBV11-2 and TRBJ1-5; TRBD1 aligns across 8 bases. CDR3 protein: CASSSGQGSNQPQHF. In DNA form, the CDR3 reads TGTGCCAGCAGCTCCGGACAGGGTAGCAATCAGCCCCAGCATTTT.